A selection of T cell receptor beta chains follows, all from one sample in a study of T cells expressing NK-cell markers. TCRdb reanalyzed the 5' RACE reads, giving one entry per CDR3 protein sequence and no DNA. The sample data list around 470,000 distinct CDR3 sequences. The sequenced sample was blood T cells: a sorted CD56 or NKG2C T cell subset, CD4+ or CD8+ T cells, or bulk PBMC T cells (not recorded which). The receptors derive from a woman between 45 and 65 years old in good health. Each CDR3 is given with its conserved first and last residue.

>TRBV6-2/TRBV6-3|TRBJ1-2
CASSKLTTNYGYTF
>TRBV12-3/TRBV12-4|TRBJ2-1
CASSLRPNSYNEQFF
>TRBV12-3/TRBV12-4|TRBJ2-3
CASGLSGSSDTQYF
>TRBV24-1|TRBJ2-3
CATSALTRDRGEDTQYF
>TRBV25-1|TRBJ1-1
CASRGQGGTEAFF
>TRBV2|TRBJ2-5
CASVKDRVSETQYF
>TRBV5-5|TRBJ1-1
CASSLEAGGVWDTEAFF
>TRBV4-1|TRBJ2-5
CASSPALRGRNQETQYF
>TRBV12-3/TRBV12-4|TRBJ2-1
CASRAGEALNEQFF
>TRBV6-5|TRBJ2-3
CASRTTQAGTDTQYF
>TRBV5-6|TRBJ2-3
CASRGTLIRTDTQYF
>TRBV4-1|TRBJ2-5
CASSQDQASGETQYF
>TRBV7-2|TRBJ2-5
CASSSGATETQYF
>TRBV24-1|TRBJ2-6
CATSDWWTGAEGANVLTF
>TRBV5-1|TRBJ2-7
CASTRGTGLLTYEQYF
>TRBV9|TRBJ2-1
CASGLAGGWDEQFF
>TRBV7-3|TRBJ2-3
CASSPDRGFTDTQYF
>TRBV19|TRBJ2-5
CASSDLAGRAETQYF
>TRBV19|TRBJ2-1
CASRYIAGGPNEQFF
>TRBV2|TRBJ2-1
CASSMTSGRGNEQFF
>TRBV5-1|TRBJ2-5
CASSDMGLAKETQYF
>TRBV7-2|TRBJ2-2
CASSLRGALPGELFF
>TRBV12-3/TRBV12-4|TRBJ2-1
CASRLATLGVQFF
>TRBV12-3/TRBV12-4|TRBJ2-4
CASSEAGVAKNIQYF
>TRBV4-1|TRBJ2-7
CASSQDLGYEQYF
>TRBV2|TRBJ2-2
CASSEVQGRAGELFF
>TRBV6-1|TRBJ2-2
CASLGAGVYTGELFF
>TRBV6-4|TRBJ1-1
CASSRQMNTEAFF